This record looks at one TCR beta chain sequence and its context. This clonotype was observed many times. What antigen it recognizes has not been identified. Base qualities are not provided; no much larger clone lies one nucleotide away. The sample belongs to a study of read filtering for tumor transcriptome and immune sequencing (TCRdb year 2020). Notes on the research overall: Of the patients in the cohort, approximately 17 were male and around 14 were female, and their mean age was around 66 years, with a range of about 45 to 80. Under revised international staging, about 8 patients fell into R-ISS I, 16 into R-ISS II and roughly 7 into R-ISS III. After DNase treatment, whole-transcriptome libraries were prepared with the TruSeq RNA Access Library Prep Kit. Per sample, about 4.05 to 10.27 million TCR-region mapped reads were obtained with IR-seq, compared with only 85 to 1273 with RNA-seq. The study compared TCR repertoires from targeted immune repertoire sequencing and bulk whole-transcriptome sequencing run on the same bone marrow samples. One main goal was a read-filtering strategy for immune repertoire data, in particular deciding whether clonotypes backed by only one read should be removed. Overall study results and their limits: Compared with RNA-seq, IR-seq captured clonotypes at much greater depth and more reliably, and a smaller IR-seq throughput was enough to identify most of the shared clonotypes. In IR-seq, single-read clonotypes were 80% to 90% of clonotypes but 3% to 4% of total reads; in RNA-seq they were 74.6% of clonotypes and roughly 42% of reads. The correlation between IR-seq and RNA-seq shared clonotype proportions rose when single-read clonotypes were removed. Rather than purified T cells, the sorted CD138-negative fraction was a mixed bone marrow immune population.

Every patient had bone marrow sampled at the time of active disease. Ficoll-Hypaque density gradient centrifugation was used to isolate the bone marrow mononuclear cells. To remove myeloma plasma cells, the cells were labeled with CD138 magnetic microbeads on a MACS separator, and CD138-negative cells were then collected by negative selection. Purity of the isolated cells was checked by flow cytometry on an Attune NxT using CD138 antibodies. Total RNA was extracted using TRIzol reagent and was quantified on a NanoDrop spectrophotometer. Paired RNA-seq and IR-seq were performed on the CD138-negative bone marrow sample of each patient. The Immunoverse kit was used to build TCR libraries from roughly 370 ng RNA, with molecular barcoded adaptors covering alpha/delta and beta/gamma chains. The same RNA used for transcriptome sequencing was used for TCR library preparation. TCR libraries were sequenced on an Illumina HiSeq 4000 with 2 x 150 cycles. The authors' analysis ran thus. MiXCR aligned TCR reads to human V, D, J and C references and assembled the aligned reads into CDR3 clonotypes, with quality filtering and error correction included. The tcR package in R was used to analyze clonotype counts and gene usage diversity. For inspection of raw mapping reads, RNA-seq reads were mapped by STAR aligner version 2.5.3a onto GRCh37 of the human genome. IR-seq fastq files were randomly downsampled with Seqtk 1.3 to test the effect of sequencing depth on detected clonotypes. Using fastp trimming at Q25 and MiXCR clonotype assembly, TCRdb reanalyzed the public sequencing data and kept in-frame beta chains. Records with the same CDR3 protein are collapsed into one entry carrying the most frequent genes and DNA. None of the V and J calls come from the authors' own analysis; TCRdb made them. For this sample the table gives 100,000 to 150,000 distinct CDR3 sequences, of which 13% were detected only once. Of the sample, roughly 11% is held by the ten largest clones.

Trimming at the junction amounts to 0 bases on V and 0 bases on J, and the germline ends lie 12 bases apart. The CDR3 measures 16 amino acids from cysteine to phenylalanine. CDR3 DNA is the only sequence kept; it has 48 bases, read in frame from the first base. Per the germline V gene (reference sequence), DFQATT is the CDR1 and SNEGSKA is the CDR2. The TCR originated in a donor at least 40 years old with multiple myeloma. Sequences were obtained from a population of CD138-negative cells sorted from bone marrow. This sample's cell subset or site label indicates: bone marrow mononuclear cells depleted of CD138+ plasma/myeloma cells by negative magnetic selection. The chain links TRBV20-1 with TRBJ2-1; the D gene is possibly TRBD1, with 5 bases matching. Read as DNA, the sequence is TGCAGTGCTAGAGATCAGTCAGGGTTCTCCTACAATGAGCAGTTCTTC. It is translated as CSARDQSGFSYNEQFF.